The 30 T cell receptor beta chains given below trace back to one sample, sequenced in a study of blood T cell repertoires in COVID-19. Using immunoSEQ multiplex PCR, the repertoire was profiled, and TCRdb retains in-frame clones only, with some absent. This table has about 390,000 clones, 87% appearing once. The sequenced sample was PBMCs or T cells enriched from blood (not recorded which). These receptors all come from a woman aged 45-60 years who had recovered from COVID-19.

This sequence joins TRBV18 and TRBJ1-2; perhaps TRBD1 as D (5 bases). This CDR3 region has 13 residues. V lost 3 bases, J lost 8 bases, and 13 bases lay in between. CDR1 is KGHSH, CDR2 LQKENI, per germline. This chain's CDR3 is CASSPRDDGGYTF. The CDR3 coding sequence is TGTGCCAGCTCACCGCGGGACGACGGGGGCTACACCTTC. The full variable domain, in which reference TRBV18 and TRBJ1-2 provide the parts outside the CDR3, is NAGVMQNPRHLVRRRGQEARLRCSPMKGHSHVYWYRQLPEEGLKFMVYLQKENIIDESGMPKERFSAEFPKEGPSILRIQQVVRGDSAAYFCASSPRDDGGYTFGSGTRLTVV.

This chain connects TRBV10-3 to TRBJ2-2; TRBD2 matches 7 bases. Trimming at V came to 4 bases and at J to 4 bases, leaving 3 bases not matched to a gene. The CDR3 runs 14 residues. The germline CDR1 and CDR2 sequences are ENHRY and SYGVKD. CDR3 loop: CAISGEGSTGELFF. CDR3 in DNA: TGTGCCATCAGTGGGGAGGGAAGCACCGGGGAGCTGTTTTTT.

J is TRBJ1-5 and V is TRBV6-5; 7 bases fit TRBD1. The CDR3 length is 15 residues. Trimming cost V 6 bases and J 1 base; bases outside gene matches: 6. Germline CDR1 reads MNHEY; CDR2 reads SVGAGI. As DNA, the CDR3 is TGTGCCAGCAGACCCGACAGGGAAAGCAATCAGCCCCAGCATTTT. Its translation is CASRPDRESNQPQHF.

A single count supports this clone. V usage is TRBV7-8 and J usage is TRBJ1-5; no definite D call. V lost 2 bases, J lost 0 bases, and 11 bases lay in between. CDR3 size: 16 residues. Looked up from germline, CDR1 is SGHVS and CDR2 is FQNEAQ. The CDR3 sequence is CASSLFQVGSNQPQHF. The CDR3 nucleotides read TGTGCCAGCAGCTTATTCCAGGTTGGTAGCAATCAGCCCCAGCATTTT.

The table lists this clone with a count of one. The chain couples TRBV3-1 (or the pseudogene TRBV3-2) to TRBJ1-3; unclear D gene. V was clipped by 6 bases and J by 4 bases, with 13 bases between them. Germline CDR1 LGHDT, CDR2 YNNKEL (reference sequence). The CDR3 totals 14 residues. The CDR3 reads CASSPGRAGNTIYF. The CDR3 bases are TGTGCCAGCAGTCCGGGGAGGGCGGGAAACACCATATATTTT.

This clone was detected only a few times. The chain carries TRBV4-2 and TRBJ1-6; 7 positions agree with TRBD1. After removal of 3 bases from V and 7 bases from J, the junction contained 9 bases not matched to a gene. Germline V gives CDR1 LGHNA, CDR2 YNFKEQ. The CDR3 runs 16 residues. DNA of the CDR3: TGTGCCAGCAGCCAGCTAACAGGGGCACTAAATTCACCCCTCCACTTT. It specifies CASSQLTGALNSPLHF.

This clone was seen a handful of times. The rearrangement links TRBV5-1 to TRBJ2-1; 12 nucleotides match TRBD2. After removal of 4 bases from V and 8 bases from J, the junction contained 10 bases not matched to a gene. Germline CDR1 is SGHRS and CDR2 is YFSETQ. This CDR3 comprises 16 residues. CDR3 coding DNA: TGCGCCAGCAGCCCCGGGCGGCTAGCGGGGGGGCATGAGCAGTTCTTC. Encoded protein: CASSPGRLAGGHEQFF.

V and J are TRBV28 and TRBJ2-7; 7 bases match TRBD1. The CDR3 loop spans 15 amino acids. Germline trimming cut 6 bases from V and 0 bases from J; bases unmatched to any gene: 8. Germline loops: CDR1 MDHEN, CDR2 SYDVKM. The CDR3 coding sequence is TGTGCCAGCAGGCCGCACAGGGGTTCCTCCTACGAGCAGTACTTC. It yields the protein CASRPHRGSSYEQYF.

The chain is built from TRBV7-2 and TRBJ1-3; D is uncertain. The CDR3 is 13 residues long. V lost 3 bases, J lost 7 bases, and 10 bases lay in between. Germline-derived CDR1 and CDR2 are SGHTA and FQGNSA. CDR3 DNA sequence: TGTGCCAGCAGCTTGATACTTGAGAACACCATATATTTT. This codes for CASSLILENTIYF.

The chain joins TRBV12-5 to TRBJ1-1; D is unresolved. The CDR3 is made up of 13 amino acids. From germline, CDR1 is LGHNT and CDR2 FRNRAP. Between the trimmed V and J ends, which lost 4 bases and 5 bases, there was a span of 11 bases. The CDR3 region is CASGYGGRTEAFF. Written as DNA, the CDR3 is TGTGCTAGTGGTTACGGTGGGAGGACTGAAGCTTTCTTT.

This clone was observed once. This chain joins TRBV5-6 and TRBJ2-7; 12 nucleotides agree with TRBD2. This CDR3 spans 15 amino acids. Germline V gives CDR1 SGHDT, CDR2 YYEEEE. The V gene end was trimmed by 0 bases and the J gene end by 4 bases; junction bases not matched to a gene: 2. The chain's CDR3 is CASSLELAGGYEQYF. The DNA for the CDR3 is TGTGCCAGCAGCTTGGAGCTAGCGGGGGGGTACGAGCAGTACTTC. Complete variable domain (other parts from reference TRBV5-6 and TRBJ2-7): DAGVTQSPTHLIKTRGQQVTLRCSPKSGHDTVSWYQQALGQGPQFIFQYYEEEERQRGNFPDRFSGHQFPNYSSELNVNALLLGDSALYLCASSLELAGGYEQYFGPGTRLTVT.

The V call is TRBV18, the J call TRBJ2-5; D uncertain. The length of the CDR3 is 13 residues. Between the trimmed V and J ends, which lost 3 bases and 2 bases, there was a span of 7 bases. Germline lookup yields CDR1 KGHSH and CDR2 LQKENI. The CDR3 sequence is CASSPTAQETQYF. CDR3 in DNA: TGTGCCAGCTCACCCACAGCTCAAGAGACCCAGTACTTC.

This sequence joins TRBV12-3 or TRBV12-4 and TRBJ1-5; D call uncertain. V was trimmed by 3 bases and J by 7 bases, leaving 7 bases between them. There are 12 residues in the CDR3. The CDR3 here is CASSFLVQPQHF. The CDR3 nucleotides are TGTGCCAGCAGTTTTCTTGTCCAGCCCCAGCATTTT.

The chain joins TRBV15 to TRBJ2-7; D is perhaps TRBD2 (5 bases). There are 15 residues in the CDR3. Germline values: CDR1 LNHNV, CDR2 YYDKDF (reference sequence). With 5 bases removed from V and 3 bases from J, the gap between germline ends came to 17 bases. CDR3 loop: CATSEELGVYYEQYF. The CDR3 region has the DNA TGTGCCACCAGCGAAGAGCTCGGGGTCTACTACGAGCAGTACTTC.

This chain uses TRBV5-6 with TRBJ1-1, with 8 bases matching TRBD1. The CDR3 length is 17 residues. Germline assignment: CDR1 SGHDT and CDR2 YYEEEE. V shed 5 bases and J 4 bases; nucleotides not matched to a gene: 16. Here the CDR3 DNA reads TGTGCCAGCAGTCCTGACAGGGGATGGCGCGTTAGCACTGAAGCTTTCTTT. Translation gives CASSPDRGWRVSTEAFF. Combining the CDR3 with reference TRBV5-6 and TRBJ1-1 gives the whole variable domain DAGVTQSPTHLIKTRGQQVTLRCSPKSGHDTVSWYQQALGQGPQFIFQYYEEEERQRGNFPDRFSGHQFPNYSSELNVNALLLGDSALYLCASSPDRGWRVSTEAFFGQGTRLTVV.

The V and J genes are TRBV3-1 (or the pseudogene TRBV3-2) and TRBJ2-2; 7 nucleotides align to TRBD2. Trimming cost V 4 bases and J 4 bases; bases outside gene matches: 9. The CDR3 runs to 16 residues. Germline V gene lookup returns CDR1 LGHDT and CDR2 YNNKEL (reference sequence). The CDR3 DNA reads TGTGCCAGCAGCCCCAGCTACGGGGGGAGCACCGGGGAGCTGTTTTTT. Its translation: CASSPSYGGSTGELFF.

The V and J genes are TRBV3-1 (or the pseudogene TRBV3-2) and TRBJ2-5, with D hard to call. The CDR3 sequence is 15 residues long. Trimming cost V 0 bases and J 5 bases, with 13 bases left between them. CDR1 and CDR2 from the germline V gene are LGHDT and YNNKEL (reference sequence). The CDR3 region has the DNA TGTGCCAGCAGCCAAGATTGGAGTATTACGGAGACCCAGTACTTC. This sequence encodes CASSQDWSITETQYF.

The gene calls are TRBV4-2 and TRBJ2-5, with TRBD2 matching over 11 bases. V trimming: 0 bases; J trimming: 11 bases; junction bases outside the gene matches: 11. This CDR3 comprises 16 residues. The germline gives CDR1 LGHNA, CDR2 YNFKEQ. This CDR3 is CASSQESLAGAPRQYF. CDR3 bases: TGTGCCAGCAGCCAAGAGTCACTAGCGGGGGCACCGAGGCAGTACTTC.

The CDR3 bases are TGTGCCATCAGACAGGGAAACACTGAAGCTTTCTTT. It is translated as CAIRQGNTEAFF. This rearrangement joins TRBV10-3 to TRBJ1-1; a possible D gene is TRBD1 (6 bases). V was cut by 6 bases and J by 2 bases, with 7 bases left in between. The CDR3 loop spans 12 amino acids. CDR1 and CDR2 (germline): ENHRY, SYGVKD.

This rearrangement joins TRBV12-3 or TRBV12-4 to TRBJ2-5, with D possibly being TRBD2 (5 bases). The CDR3 sequence is 13 residues long. V was shortened by 2 bases and J by 2 bases, with 6 bases between the two germline ends. The CDR3: CASSLRGQETQYF. The CDR3 bases are TGTGCCAGCAGTTTACGGGGTCAAGAGACCCAGTACTTC.

The J gene is TRBJ2-1, the V gene TRBV18; 10 nucleotides match TRBD1. The CDR3 loop spans 16 amino acids. The V segment lost 3 bases and the J segment 2 bases; nucleotides outside the gene matches: 4. In germline, CDR1 is KGHSH, CDR2 LQKENI. The CDR3 is CASSPAGTGAYNEQFF. CDR3 nucleotides: TGTGCCAGCTCACCTGCCGGGACAGGGGCCTACAATGAGCAGTTCTTC.

V and J are TRBV19 and TRBJ1-2, with 9 bases that match TRBD1. V lost 0 bases and J lost 8; bases outside the gene matches: 10. Germline V gives CDR1 LNHDA, CDR2 SQIVND (reference sequence). This CDR3 is 16 amino acids long. CDR3 protein: CASSIEPRQGGRGYTF. DNA of the CDR3: TGTGCCAGTAGTATAGAACCTCGACAGGGGGGAAGAGGCTACACCTTC. Based on the CDR3 plus reference TRBV19 and TRBJ1-2, the full variable domain is DGGITQSPKYLFRKEGQNVTLSCEQNLNHDAMYWYRQDPGQGLRLIYYSQIVNDFQKGDIAEGYSVSREKKESFPLTVTSAQKNPTAFYLCASSIEPRQGGRGYTFGSGTRLTVV.

This chain joins TRBV5-4 and TRBJ2-5; 11 positions match TRBD1. The CDR3 consists of 15 residues. In germline, CDR1 is SGHNT, CDR2 YYREEE (reference sequence). The trim removed 1 base at V and 5 bases at J, leaving 4 bases unmatched. This CDR3 reads CASSLFGTGGETQYF. Written as DNA, the CDR3 is TGTGCCAGCAGCTTGTTCGGGACAGGGGGGGAGACCCAGTACTTC.

This clone occurred a few times. This chain links TRBV4-1 with TRBJ2-5, with a possible D match to TRBD2 (5 bases). The V gene's germline CDR1 is MGHRA and CDR2 YSYEKL. This CDR3 region has 15 residues. Trimming removed 0 bases at V and 4 bases at J, with 12 bases between. The CDR3 region is CASSQDGGPGETQYF. The CDR3 DNA sequence: TGCGCCAGCAGCCAAGACGGAGGACCTGGAGAGACCCAGTACTTC.

This clone was detected once. In nucleotides, the CDR3 is TGTGCCAGCAGCTTGGATGACCGGGGAGTGCTGTTTTTT. Protein: CASSLDDRGVLFF. The chain recombines TRBV7-9 with TRBJ2-2, with a weak D call TRBD2 (5 bases). This CDR3 has 13 amino acids. Per germline, CDR1 SEHNR and CDR2 FQNEAQ (reference sequence). Trimming stripped 3 bases from V and 13 bases from J, with 15 bases between.

The chain links TRBV3-1 (or the pseudogene TRBV3-2) to TRBJ2-7; possibly TRBD1 for D (5 bases). This CDR3 comprises 15 residues. Germline CDR1 is LGHDT and CDR2 is YNNKEL (reference sequence). V lost 1 base, J lost 0 bases, and 10 bases lay in between. CDR3 nucleotides: TGTGCCAGCAGCCAAGGCTGGGGCAGCTCCTACGAGCAGTACTTC. Translating gives CASSQGWGSSYEQYF.

The chain uses TRBV7-9 and TRBJ2-2; 7 nucleotides align to TRBD1. The CDR3 sequence is 14 residues long. V lost 3 bases, J lost 6 bases, and 4 bases stayed unmatched. CDR1 and CDR2 from the germline V gene are SEHNR and FQNEAQ (reference sequence). The CDR3 loop reads CASSLYRGPGELFF. Written as DNA, the CDR3 is TGTGCCAGCAGCTTGTACAGGGGTCCCGGGGAGCTGTTTTTT.

The chain joins TRBV30 to TRBJ1-1; D is perhaps TRBD1 (5 bases). CDR3 length: 14 amino acids. V was shortened by 0 bases and J by 1 base, with 9 bases between the two germline ends. CDR1 is GTSNPN, CDR2 SVGIG, per germline (reference sequence). This chain's CDR3 is CAWSVGQANTEAFF. CDR3 sequence (DNA): TGTGCCTGGAGTGTGGGGCAGGCGAACACTGAAGCTTTCTTT.

The sample holds one count of this clone. V is TRBV6-4 and J is TRBJ1-2; D is unresolved. Trimming removed 11 bases from V and 0 bases from J, with 16 bases in between. There are 14 residues in the CDR3. CDR1 is MRHNA, CDR2 SNTAGT, per germline. CDR3 DNA sequence: TGTGCCTCCCGGGCTACGGGGACTAACTATGGCTACACCTTC. The encoded protein is CASRATGTNYGYTF.

This clone was observed a single time. The chain links TRBV5-1 to TRBJ1-2; 9 nucleotides match TRBD1. The junction had 8 bases not matched to a gene; V was cut back by 4 bases and J by 4 bases. Per germline, CDR1 SGHRS and CDR2 YFSETQ. This CDR3 region has 15 residues. CDR3 region: CASSLTGQGTYGYTF. In DNA form, the CDR3 reads TGCGCCAGCAGCCTAACGGGACAGGGAACCTATGGCTACACCTTC.